Presented here are 24 T cell receptor beta chains from one specimen sequenced in a study of blood T cell repertoires in COVID-19. Generated by immunoSEQ multiplex PCR, the TCRdb table keeps only in-frame clones and is missing some. Seen here are approximately 340,000 clones, around four fifths observed once, and the top ten hold 3%. Material for sequencing was peripheral blood. These receptors came from a man in his thirties or forties with active or convalescent COVID-19.

This sequence joins TRBV7-2 and TRBJ2-7, with 7 positions matching TRBD1. V was clipped by 8 bases and J by 1 base; unmatched bases: 11. This CDR3 is 15 amino acids long. The germline gives CDR1 SGHTA, CDR2 FQGNSA. The DNA for the CDR3 is TGTGCCAGCTCCCTGACAGGGTGGGGATCCTACGAGCAGTACTTC. Translated, it gives CASSLTGWGSYEQYF.

The chain is built from TRBV4-1 and TRBJ1-2; possibly TRBD1 for D (6 bases). The V and J ends lost 2 bases and 8 bases respectively, with 15 bases between them. Germline values: CDR1 MGHRA, CDR2 YSYEKL. This CDR3 contains 14 residues. CDR3 coding DNA: TGCGCCAGCAGCCAATTGGACAGAGAACGGGGCTACACCTTC. Amino acids: CASSQLDRERGYTF.

The chain combines TRBV6-5 with TRBJ2-5; D is perhaps TRBD2 (5 bases). CDR3 length equals 13 residues. V was shortened by 7 bases and J by 2 bases, with 11 bases between the two germline ends. Looked up from germline, CDR1 is MNHEY and CDR2 is SVGAGI. For the CDR3, the DNA is TGTGCCAGCAAACATAGCGTGCAAGAGACCCAGTACTTC. Translation gives CASKHSVQETQYF.

This chain connects TRBV7-9 to TRBJ1-5, with unresolved D. Looked up from germline, CDR1 is SEHNR and CDR2 is FQNEAQ (reference sequence). Trimming removed 5 bases at V and 6 bases at J, with 20 bases between. The CDR3 length is 16 residues. The DNA of the CDR3 is TGTGCCAGCAGCCCCACGAACGGAGCCGTTTTTCAGCCCCAGCATTTT. Protein product: CASSPTNGAVFQPQHF.

This clone appeared once. The chain recombines TRBV25-1 with TRBJ1-2; D perhaps matches TRBD1 (6 bases). This CDR3 region has 15 residues. Looked up from germline, CDR1 is MGHDK and CDR2 is SYGVNS. V was clipped by 3 bases and J by 4 bases, with 15 bases between them. In DNA form, the CDR3 reads TGTGCCAGCAGTGACCCTACTAGGGGGGGCTATGGCTACACCTTC. Residues: CASSDPTRGGYGYTF.

The chain joins TRBV5-4 to TRBJ2-3; 13 bases agree with TRBD2. The CDR3 has 18 residues. J lost 0 bases, V lost 4 bases, and 8 bases had no gene match. Per germline, CDR1 SGHNT and CDR2 YYREEE (reference sequence). In DNA form, the CDR3 reads TGTGCCAGCAGCGTAGGACTAGCGGGAGATACTAGCACAGATACGCAGTATTTT. It translates to CASSVGLAGDTSTDTQYF.

J is TRBJ2-7 and V is TRBV5-5; D may be TRBD2 (7 bases). Trimming removed 4 bases from V and 3 bases from J, with 23 bases in between. The germline gives CDR1 SGHKS, CDR2 YYEKEE (reference sequence). The CDR3 is 17 residues long. CDR3 loop: CASSRRGVAGADYEQYF. CDR3 sequence (DNA): TGTGCCAGCAGCCGCCGGGGTGTGGCGGGGGCCGACTACGAGCAGTACTTC.

This clone has a single count. The chain joins TRBV19 to TRBJ1-6; D might be TRBD1 (6 bases). V lost 4 bases and J lost 14, with 12 bases in between. This CDR3 has 12 amino acids. The germline CDR1 and CDR2 sequences are LNHDA and SQIVND (reference sequence). The CDR3 sequence is CASSTQGNTLHF. As DNA, the CDR3 is TGTGCCAGTAGTACCCAGGGGAACACCCTCCACTTT.

The chain carries TRBV10-1 and TRBJ2-7; TRBD2 agrees at 7 bases. The length of the CDR3 is 16 residues. Trimming took 8 bases from V and 3 from J; bases not matched to a gene: 16. Looked up from germline, CDR1 is WNHNN and CDR2 is SYGVQD (reference sequence). The CDR3 protein is CASHTPRAGALYEQYF. CDR3 coding DNA: TGCGCCAGCCACACCCCGAGGGCGGGAGCACTCTACGAGCAGTACTTC.

The chain is built from TRBV5-1 and TRBJ2-5; TRBD2 matches at 11 bases. CDR1 and CDR2 from the germline V gene are SGHRS and YFSETQ. V dropped 0 bases and J dropped 3; count of bases not matched to a gene: 4. The CDR3 is 16 amino acids. The CDR3 DNA follows: TGCGCCAGCAGCTTGGAAGGGACTAGCGGCGAAGAGACCCAGTACTTC. Amino acids: CASSLEGTSGEETQYF.

V is TRBV9 and J is TRBJ2-7; 7 nucleotides line up with TRBD1. V lost 4 bases and J lost 5; bases outside the gene matches: 12. Germline CDR1 reads SGDLS; CDR2 reads YYNGEE. The CDR3 contains 15 residues. This chain's CDR3 is CASSPRQGLGDEQYF. DNA for the CDR3: TGTGCCAGCAGCCCCAGACAGGGCCTGGGGGACGAGCAGTACTTC.

The rearrangement links TRBV6-5 to TRBJ2-1; 8 positions match TRBD2. Trimming took 11 bases from V and 6 from J; bases not matched to a gene: 15. The CDR3 is made up of 15 amino acids. CDR1 MNHEY and CDR2 SVGAGI come from the germline V gene. This chain's CDR3 is CAVEGRGGRSNEQFF. In nucleotides, the CDR3 is TGTGCCGTCGAGGGCCGGGGGGGTAGGTCCAATGAGCAGTTCTTC.

The chain joins TRBV6-1 to TRBJ2-3; D might be TRBD2 (5 bases). The CDR3 has 16 amino acids. The germline V gene encodes CDR1 MNHNS and CDR2 SASEGT. The ends were cut back, 3 bases at V and 2 bases at J, with 15 bases in the middle. The CDR3 protein is CASSEVQTRATDTQYF. The DNA for the CDR3 is TGTGCCAGCAGTGAGGTTCAGACGAGGGCCACAGATACGCAGTATTTT.

The chain couples TRBV7-8 to TRBJ2-2, with D maybe TRBD1 (7 bases). The CDR3 is made up of 15 amino acids. Germline V gene lookup returns CDR1 SGHVS and CDR2 FQNEAQ. The V end lost 3 bases, the J end lost 4 bases, and 12 bases lay between the germline ends. CDR3: CASSFRRGRTGELFF. CDR3 sequence (DNA): TGTGCCAGCAGCTTTAGGAGGGGGCGCACCGGGGAGCTGTTTTTT.

This sequence joins TRBV11-3 and TRBJ2-3; D remains unclear. V gave up 3 bases and J gave up 5 bases, with 9 bases separating them. CDR1 is SGHNT, CDR2 YENEEA, per germline. This CDR3 is built from 13 residues. The CDR3 DNA is TGTGCCAGCAGCTTTGCTAGTGGAGATACGCAGTATTTT. Translation: CASSFASGDTQYF.

The chain is built from TRBV6-2 or TRBV6-3 and TRBJ2-3; the D gene is possibly TRBD2 (6 bases). The CDR3 extends over 14 amino acids. Germline-derived CDR1 and CDR2 are MNHEY and SVGEGT. Trimming shortened V by 0 bases and J by 4 bases, and 8 bases separated the two germline ends. This CDR3 is CASSYSTGADTQYF. In nucleotides, the CDR3 is TGTGCCAGCAGTTACTCGACGGGGGCAGATACGCAGTATTTT.

In regard to this clone: An end of the junction does not agree with germline; a read error may underlie this. The chain recombines TRBV6-6 with TRBJ2-4; D perhaps matches TRBD1 (7 bases). The CDR3 length is 14 residues. CDR1 MNHNY and CDR2 SVGAGI come from the germline V gene (reference sequence). CDR3 nucleotides: TGTGCCAGCAGACGGGGGACAGCCGAAAACATTCAGTACTTC. This gives the protein CASRRGTAENIQYF.

V is TRBV2 and J is TRBJ2-5; possible D gene TRBD2, 6 bases. V gave up 4 bases and J gave up 2 bases, with 8 bases separating them. Germline CDR1 is SNHLY and CDR2 is FYNNEI. The length of the CDR3 is 13 residues. The CDR3 here is CASSAGLQETQYF. The CDR3 DNA reads as TGTGCCAGCAGTGCGGGACTGCAAGAGACCCAGTACTTC.

The chain uses TRBV6-2 or TRBV6-3 and TRBJ1-2; D is unresolved. V was cut by 2 bases and J by 4 bases, with 5 bases left in between. CDR1 is MNHEY and CDR2 is SVGEGT in the germline V gene. The CDR3 totals 12 residues. Here the CDR3 DNA reads TGTGCCAGCAGTTACAGCCTCTATGGCTACACCTTC. It translates to CASSYSLYGYTF.

V is TRBV7-6 and J is TRBJ2-1; D is possibly TRBD1 (6 bases). Germline assignment: CDR1 SGHVS and CDR2 FNYEAQ. The CDR3 contains 16 residues. With 3 bases removed from V and 6 bases from J, the gap between germline ends came to 18 bases. The CDR3 loop reads CASSFRGGGWGNEQFF. The DNA of the CDR3 is TGTGCCAGCAGCTTCAGAGGTGGGGGCTGGGGCAATGAGCAGTTCTTC.

This chain links TRBV3-1 (or the pseudogene TRBV3-2) with TRBJ1-5; a weak D match, TRBD1 (6 bases). This CDR3 has 16 amino acids. Looked up from germline, CDR1 is LGHDT and CDR2 is YNNKEL (reference sequence). The ends were cut back, 4 bases at V and 9 bases at J, with 22 bases in the middle. This CDR3 reads CASSLSAGGPGGPQHF. In nucleotides, the CDR3 is TGTGCCAGCAGCCTTTCGGCGGGGGGCCCGGGCGGGCCCCAGCATTTT.

The chain uses TRBV19 and TRBJ2-3; tentative D call: TRBD2 (5 bases). From germline, CDR1 is LNHDA and CDR2 SQIVND (reference sequence). With 5 bases removed from V and 2 bases from J, the gap between germline ends came to 14 bases. This CDR3 region has 15 residues. The CDR3 region is CASSLSGIYTDTQYF. The CDR3 nucleotides read TGTGCCAGTAGTCTCTCCGGGATTTACACAGATACGCAGTATTTT.

In its sample, this clone was seen a few times. The chain links TRBV11-3 to TRBJ1-4; D remains unclear. Germline CDR1 and CDR2: SGHNT and YENEEA. The CDR3 contains 16 residues. Trimming shortened V by 5 bases and J by 7 bases, and 20 bases separated the two germline ends. The CDR3: CASSQPGAGMGEKLFF. CDR3 in DNA: TGTGCCAGCAGCCAGCCGGGAGCGGGAATGGGTGAAAAACTGTTTTTT.

The V and J genes are TRBV6-2 or TRBV6-3 and TRBJ2-7; D uncertain. CDR3 length equals 11 residues. V lost 5 bases to trimming and J lost 11 bases, with 13 bases between them. Germline CDR1 is MNHEY and CDR2 is SVGEGT. CDR3 DNA sequence: TGTGCCAGCAGTCATGGGCCACGAAAGTACTTC. Protein product: CASSHGPRKYF.